Shown below are 27 T cell receptor beta chains from a single sample sequenced in a study of T cell repertoires in cytomegalovirus infection. TCRdb reprocessed the reads with MiXCR, giving one entry per CDR3 protein. The sample contains hundreds of thousands of distinct CDR3 sequences, 24% of which appear only once. Sequencing input: CD8+ T cells from PBMCs. The receptor set was obtained from a human donor in good health (CMV status not recorded). Some clones in this sample may be carry-over from other donors' samples.

The chain employs TRBV11-2 and TRBJ1-3, with D perhaps matching TRBD1 (5 bases). Germline values: CDR1 SGHAT, CDR2 FQNNGV. The CDR3 length is 13 residues. V dropped 3 bases and J dropped 8 bases, with 11 bases sitting between them. The CDR3 nucleotides read TGTGCCAGCAGCTTTACAGGACGGGACACCATATATTTT. This codes for CASSFTGRDTIYF. The complete variable domain, with remaining parts taken from reference TRBV11-2 and TRBJ1-3, reads EAGVAQSPRYKIIEKRQSVAFWCNPISGHATLYWYQQILGQGPKLLIQFQNNGVVDDSQLPKDRFSAERLKGVDSTLKIQPAKLEDSAVYLCASSFTGRDTIYFGEGSWLTVV.

This chain uses TRBV10-3 with TRBJ2-6; 7 positions agree with TRBD2. The germline V gene has CDR1 ENHRY and CDR2 SYGVKD. The CDR3 is 16 amino acids. Unmatched junction bases numbered 9, after V lost 8 bases and J lost 2 bases. The CDR3 loop is CAIGGDDEAGANVLTF. CDR3 DNA: TGTGCCATCGGGGGGGACGACGAGGCTGGGGCCAACGTCCTGACTTTC.

This chain links TRBV4-2 with TRBJ1-5; no clear D. Germline-derived CDR1 and CDR2 are LGHNA and YNFKEQ. V was shortened by 0 bases and J by 7 bases, with 13 bases between the two germline ends. The CDR3 is made up of 15 amino acids. The CDR3 sequence: CASSQDQISGQPQHF. The DNA of the CDR3 is TGTGCCAGCAGCCAAGATCAAATTAGTGGGCAGCCCCAGCATTTT.

DNA for the CDR3: TGCGCCAGCAGCCAATGGGACAGGGTGGGGACAGATACGCAGTATTTT. Translation: CASSQWDRVGTDTQYF. V gene TRBV4-1 combines with J gene TRBJ2-3, with 9 bases aligning to TRBD1. Germline V gene data show CDR1 as MGHRA and CDR2 as YSYEKL. Germline trimming cut 2 bases from V and 3 bases from J; bases unmatched to any gene: 6. This CDR3 comprises 16 residues.

With respect to this clonotype: This could be a read error, since a much larger clone is one nucleotide away. The CDR3 sequence: CVSSTRQGGTGELFF. The CDR3 DNA is TGTGTCAGCAGCACACGACAGGGAGGGACCGGGGAGCTGTTTTTT. J is TRBJ2-2 and V is TRBV7-6; D possibly uses TRBD1 or TRBD2 (7 bases each). The V gene's germline CDR1 is SGHVS and CDR2 FNYEAQ. This CDR3 has 15 residues.

Regarding this clonotype: A single base separates this from a much larger clone, so it may be a read error. V gene TRBV4-1 combines with J gene TRBJ2-7, with D possibly matching TRBD2 (5 bases). Germline V gene data show CDR1 as MGHRA and CDR2 as YSYEKL. The CDR3 is made up of 16 amino acids. The CDR3 protein is CANSQDVDRGTYEQYF. The CDR3 nucleotides are TGCGCCAACAGCCAAGATGTGGACCGAGGGACCTACGAGCAGTACTTC.

The chain carries TRBV15 and TRBJ2-7, with TRBD2 as a possible D gene (5 bases). Germline V gene data show CDR1 as LNHNV and CDR2 as YYDKDF (reference sequence). The CDR3 loop spans 14 amino acids. The V end lost 3 bases, the J end lost 3 bases, and 12 bases lay between the germline ends. This chain's CDR3 is CATSRGLASYEQYV. The CDR3 bases are TGTGCCACCAGCAGGGGCTTAGCGAGCTACGAGCAGTACGTC.

This clonotype was seen only a few times. The CDR3 DNA sequence: TGTGCCAGCAGCTTAGTAAGATCAGGGTGGGTCGAACAGCTGAACACTGAAGCTTTCTTT. It specifies CASSLVRSGWVEQLNTEAFF. The chain links TRBV7-9 to TRBJ1-1; perhaps TRBD1 as D (5 bases). The CDR3 totals 20 residues. V lost 1 base and J lost 0, with 24 bases in between. The germline V gene encodes CDR1 SEHNR and CDR2 FQNEAQ (reference sequence).

This clonotype was detected a few times. V and J are TRBV12-3 or TRBV12-4 and TRBJ2-3; D gene unclear. Trimming left V 7 bases short and J 4 bases short, with 15 bases between. The CDR3 runs 14 residues. CDR3 DNA sequence: TGTGCCAGCACTCATACCTGGGTGGCAGATACGCAGTATTTT. Encoded protein: CASTHTWVADTQYF.

V is TRBV7-2 and J is TRBJ2-7; perhaps TRBD1 as D (5 bases). Trimming took off 1 base at V and 2 bases at J, with 18 bases between the two ends. Germline CDR1 reads SGHTA; CDR2 reads FQGNSA. The CDR3 sequence is 17 residues long. CDR3 nucleotides: TGTGCCAGCAGCTTAGGATGGGGCAGGGCCCTTACCTACGAGCAGTACTTC. Translation: CASSLGWGRALTYEQYF.

This clonotype was seen at least ten times. V and J are TRBV7-9 and TRBJ1-1; 8 bases align to TRBD1. Germline loops: CDR1 SEHNR, CDR2 FQNEAQ (reference sequence). V was pared by 2 bases and J by 3 bases, with 8 bases of the junction left unmatched. CDR3 length: 16 amino acids. The CDR3, as DNA: TGTGCCAGCAGCTTATTGGACAGGGCTCTTCACACTGAAGCTTTCTTT. This translates into CASSLLDRALHTEAFF.

The chain has TRBV11-2 and TRBJ2-5; 10 bases fit TRBD2. Per germline, CDR1 SGHAT and CDR2 FQNNGV. V was pared by 4 bases and J by 4 bases, with 9 bases of the junction left unmatched. The CDR3 covers 16 residues. In nucleotides, the CDR3 is TGTGCCAGCAGCTCCGGGCTAGCGGGGGATCTAGAGACCCAGTACTTC. Its protein product is CASSSGLAGDLETQYF.

DNA of the CDR3: TGTGCCAGCAGTGAAACCCTCGCAAGTGACACTGAAGCTTTCTTT. Its translation is CASSETLASDTEAFF. V and J are TRBV2 and TRBJ1-1; D is undetermined. From germline, CDR1 is SNHLY and CDR2 FYNNEI. There are 15 residues in the CDR3. V was clipped by 2 bases and J by 3 bases, with 13 bases between them. The full variable domain, rest sourced from reference TRBV2 and TRBJ1-1, is EPEVTQTPSHQVTQMGQEVILRCVPISNHLYFYWYRQILGQKVEFLVSFYNNEISEKSEIFDDQFSVERPDGSNFTLKIRSTKLEDSAMYFCASSETLASDTEAFFGQGTRLTVV.

The sample holds a few counts of this clonotype. J is TRBJ2-7 and V is TRBV25-1; D is unclear. The CDR3 contains 11 residues. Per the germline V gene, CDR1 is MGHDK and CDR2 is SYGVNS. Trimming shortened V by 6 bases and J by 4 bases, and 7 bases separated the two germline ends. CDR3: CASRLGYEQYF. CDR3 sequence (DNA): TGTGCCAGCAGATTGGGGTACGAGCAGTACTTC.

Regarding this clonotype: A read error is possible here, since a much larger clone lies one base away. The gene calls are TRBV28 and TRBJ2-6; 7 bases are a match to TRBD1. J gave up 1 base and V 10 bases, and 13 bases lay outside the gene matches. Germline loops: CDR1 MDHEN, CDR2 SYDVKM. The CDR3 is made up of 17 amino acids. CDR3 DNA: TGTGCCAACAGAACAACAGGGGCTAGATCTGGGGCCAACGTCCTGACTTTC. Protein product: CANRTTGARSGANVLTF.

This clonotype was seen many times. The chain is built from TRBV12-3 or TRBV12-4 and TRBJ2-7; D gene unclear. The ends were cut back, 4 bases at V and 0 bases at J, with 4 bases in the middle. CDR3 length: 12 amino acids. The CDR3 spells CASSYLSYEQYF. As DNA, the CDR3 is TGTGCCAGCAGTTACCTCTCCTACGAGCAGTACTTC.

This clonotype has just a few counts. The genes are TRBV9 and TRBJ2-1; TRBD2 matches at 14 bases. Germline CDR1 reads SGDLS; CDR2 reads YYNGEE. The CDR3 totals 17 residues. V lost 0 bases and J lost 4; bases outside the gene matches: 3. CDR3 residues: CASSVGGLAGGYNEQFF. The CDR3 nucleotides are TGTGCCAGCAGCGTAGGAGGACTAGCGGGGGGTTACAATGAGCAGTTCTTC.

In its sample, this clonotype was seen a few times. The rearrangement links TRBV20-1 to TRBJ2-2, with 7 positions matching TRBD1. This CDR3 spans 12 amino acids. Germline V CDR1 and CDR2: DFQATT, SNEGSKA (reference sequence). Trimming cost V 5 bases and J 4 bases; bases outside gene matches: 1. The DNA of the CDR3 is TGCAGTGCTCCAGGGGGCACCGGGGAGCTGTTTTTT. This sequence encodes CSAPGGTGELFF.

The chain has TRBV12-3 or TRBV12-4 and TRBJ2-7; a possible D gene is TRBD2 (5 bases). This CDR3 region has 15 residues. Trimming stripped 6 bases from V and 7 bases from J, with 22 bases between. In DNA, the CDR3 is TGTGCCAGCAGCTCCTTGGGCCTCCGGGAATGGGAGCAGTACTTC. Its protein product is CASSSLGLREWEQYF.

The J gene is TRBJ1-5, the V gene TRBV9, with 8 positions matching TRBD1. The V gene's germline CDR1 is SGDLS and CDR2 YYNGEE. The CDR3 has 13 amino acids. V shed 4 bases, J shed 7 bases, and the junction held 4 bases outside the gene matches. The CDR3 protein is CASSLGQGQPQHF. CDR3 DNA sequence: TGTGCCAGCAGCCTAGGACAGGGCCAGCCCCAGCATTTT.

This clonotype has a handful of counts. V and J are TRBV7-9 and TRBJ1-1; D is undetermined. Germline CDR1 and CDR2: SEHNR and FQNEAQ (reference sequence). Trimming removed 8 bases at V and 0 bases at J, with 16 bases between. The CDR3 is 15 residues long. The CDR3 reads CASLSSAGLNTEAFF. CDR3 nucleotide sequence: TGTGCCAGCCTCTCGTCGGCGGGTTTGAACACTGAAGCTTTCTTT.

This clonotype was seen more than once but under ten times. CDR3 sequence reads: CASSQSRAGETQYF. In DNA form, the CDR3 reads TGTGCCAGCAGCCAAAGTCGGGCTGGAGAGACCCAGTACTTC. V usage is TRBV28 and J usage is TRBJ2-5; D remains ambiguous. Trimming stripped 6 bases from V and 4 bases from J, with 15 bases between. CDR1 and CDR2 from the germline V gene are MDHEN and SYDVKM. This CDR3 contains 14 residues.

This clonotype was counted at least ten times. The chain combines TRBV7-2 with TRBJ2-7; 8 bases are a match to TRBD1. Germline CDR1 SGHTA, CDR2 FQGNSA. The CDR3 is 13 amino acids. V lost 5 bases to trimming and J lost 3 bases; unmatched junction nucleotides: 3. CDR3 amino acids: CASSATGGYEQYV. The CDR3 DNA follows: TGTGCCAGCAGCGCTACAGGGGGCTACGAGCAGTACGTC.

In the case of this clonotype: A much larger clone lies a single base off, so this may be a read error. This chain uses TRBV7-6 with TRBJ1-1, with 8 bases aligning to TRBD1. This CDR3 comprises 15 residues. The germline V gene encodes CDR1 SGHVS and CDR2 FNYEAQ. V gave up 2 bases and J gave up 5 bases; unmatched junction bases: 7. This chain's CDR3 is CASSLTARTGTEAFF. CDR3 coding DNA: TGTGCCAGCAGCTTAACGGCGCGGACAGGGACTGAAGCTTTCTTT.

This clonotype appeared a few times. The chain uses TRBV20-1 and TRBJ2-3; D unclear. Germline V gives CDR1 DFQATT, CDR2 SNEGSKA (reference sequence). The V gene lost 3 bases and the J gene lost 4 bases, with 14 bases spanning the gap. There are 14 residues in the CDR3. The CDR3 protein is CSARGLENADTQYF. CDR3 bases: TGCAGTGCTAGGGGTCTAGAAAATGCAGATACGCAGTATTTT.

The chain employs TRBV6-4 and TRBJ2-7; 7 bases match TRBD2. Germline V CDR1 and CDR2: MRHNA, SNTAGT. The junction had 13 bases not matched to a gene; V was cut back by 5 bases and J by 6 bases. This CDR3 is 15 amino acids long. The CDR3 sequence: CASSKRRGRDLEQYF. The CDR3 coding sequence is TGTGCCAGCAGTAAAAGACGAGGGAGGGATCTCGAGCAGTACTTC.

The chain couples TRBV29-1 to TRBJ2-1; tentative D call: TRBD2 (6 bases). The CDR3 covers 13 residues. CDR1 and CDR2 from the germline V gene are SQVTM and ANQGSEA. V gave up 4 bases and J gave up 6 bases, with 13 bases separating them. This CDR3 is CSVVAGFVNEQFF. CDR3 in DNA: TGCAGCGTTGTGGCGGGGTTCGTCAATGAGCAGTTCTTC.